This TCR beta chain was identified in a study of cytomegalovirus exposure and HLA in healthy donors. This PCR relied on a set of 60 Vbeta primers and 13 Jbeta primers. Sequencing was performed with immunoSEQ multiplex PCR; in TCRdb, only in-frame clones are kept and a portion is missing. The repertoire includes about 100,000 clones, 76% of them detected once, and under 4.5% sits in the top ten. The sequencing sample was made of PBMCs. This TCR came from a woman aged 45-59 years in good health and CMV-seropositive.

CDR3 in DNA: TGTGCCAGCAGCGCCCACCGGGACAGGGGTTTAATAAACTATGGCTACACCTTC. Translation: CASSAHRDRGLINYGYTF. The rearrangement uses TRBV7-9 and TRBJ1-2; 10 nucleotides match TRBD1. Germline assignment: CDR1 SEHNR and CDR2 FQNEAQ (reference sequence). The CDR3 loop spans 18 amino acids. The V and J ends lost 5 bases and 2 bases, in that order; junction bases with no gene match: 14.